The rows below give T cell receptor beta chains drawn from one sample of a study of blood T cell repertoires in COVID-19. Assay used: immunoSEQ multiplex PCR; TCRdb lists only in-frame clones, some missing. The repertoire holds fewer than 200,000 clones, with 70% to 90% as singletons. The source material was peripheral blood. These receptors originate from a man aged 35 to 55 who had recovered from COVID-19. The CDR3 runs from the conserved cysteine through the conserved F or W. Each record gives: D gene, J gene, V gene, clone size, CDR3 DNA, CDR3 protein. A D gene is named only where the DNA matches it firmly. The size entry is marked missing in some rows and otherwise reads once, few, many or a size class.

>-|TRBJ2-1|TRBV6-5|once
TGTGCCAGCAGGGAGGATGAGCAGTTCTTC
CASREDEQFF
>TRBD1|TRBJ2-6|TRBV4-2|-
TGTGCCAGCAGCCCGACAGGGGGCTCCTCTGGGGCCAACGTCCTGACTTTC
CASSPTGGSSGANVLTF
>TRBD2|TRBJ2-3|TRBV11-2|-
TGTGCCAGCAGCTTGAGCTTAGCGGGAGATACGCAGTATTTT
CASSLSLAGDTQYF
>-|TRBJ2-7|TRBV6-5|-
TGTGCCAGCAGTTACTCGGCGGGCAACGAGCAGTACTTC
CASSYSAGNEQYF
>TRBD1|TRBJ2-1|TRBV27|-
TGTGCCAGCAGTTTCCGGACAGGCAATGAGCAGTTCTTC
CASSFRTGNEQFF
>TRBD2|TRBJ2-2|TRBV9|-
TGTGCCAGCAGCGAAGCTCCGGGACTAGCGACCGGGGAGCTGTTTTTT
CASSEAPGLATGELFF
>-|TRBJ1-5|TRBV4-3|once
TGCGCCAGCAGCCGTCGGGAGGGGAGTGGGCAGCCCCAGCATTTT
CASSRREGSGQPQHF
>TRBD2|TRBJ2-1|TRBV12-3/TRBV12-4|-
TGTGCCAGCCAGGGAGGGAATGTCAATGAGCAGTTCTTC
CASQGGNVNEQFF
>-|TRBJ2-6|TRBV30|-
TGTGCCTGGAACACTCCTAAGGGGCTCCACACCAACTCTGGGGCCAACGTCCTGACTTTC
CAWNTPKGLHTNSGANVLTF
>-|TRBJ2-7|TRBV5-1|-
TGCGCCGCTAGAGAGGGGGCTAGCGAGACCTACGAGCAGTACTTC
CAAREGASETYEQYF
>TRBD1|TRBJ1-2|TRBV18|-
TGTGCCAGCTCACCAGGACAGGGAGGCTACACCTTC
CASSPGQGGYTF
>-|TRBJ2-7|TRBV19|-
TGTGCCAGTAGTATAGGCAGGGATTACTCCTACGAGCAGTACTTC
CASSIGRDYSYEQYF
>-|TRBJ2-1|TRBV7-9|-
TGTGCCAGCAGCTTTTTAGAGAATGAGCAGTTCTTC
CASSFLENEQFF
>-|TRBJ1-6|TRBV7-2|-
TGTGCCAGCAGCCCGCGATATAATTCACCCCTCCACTTT
CASSPRYNSPLHF
>-|TRBJ2-3|TRBV3-1/TRBV3-2|once
TGTGCCAGCAGCCCAAGGGCGGGGTCCATGGATTTT
CASSPRAGSMDF
>TRBD1|TRBJ1-5|TRBV4-3|-
TGCGCCAGCGGACAGGGGTTGCATCAGCCCCAGCATTTT
CASGQGLHQPQHF